This entry features one T cell receptor (beta chain) sequence. The antigen it binds to is not known. The input lacks base qualities; no much larger clone sits a single base away. TCRbeta CDR3 regions were amplified from genomic DNA by means of the immunoSEQ Assay, a bias-controlled multiplex PCR. The authors' analysis ran thus. The number of nucleated cells in each sample was estimated by amplification of reference gene primers within the assay. To quantify the absolute abundance of each unique TCRbeta CDR3 rearrangement, sequence reads were collapsed and filtered. For each sample, productive Simpson clonality was calculated as the square root of Simpson's diversity index across productive rearrangements. TCRdb carries this immuneACCESS record with in-frame sequences only. Its versions omit some clonotypes, under half of them owing to an unresolved V gene in the studies checked, with the rest unexplained. That table gives V, J and clone size, and the DNA gave D and trimming. A total of approximately 100,000 clones appear in this sample, 80% to 90% of them only once. The ten largest clonotypes hold about 1.1% of the sample.

This specimen belongs to a study of blood T cell repertoires in COVID-19 (dated by TCRdb to the early 2020s). Broadly, across the study: The collaborator samples originated in the United States, Italy and Spain and spanned the acute and convalescent phases of COVID-19. The material from the prospective study consisted of cDNA or gDNA derived from T cells, B-cell-depleted T cells, or PBMCs. Deeply sampled blood TCRbeta repertoires from subjects exposed to, actively infected with, or recovered from COVID-19 were included in the dataset. A freely available public database, intended as a resource for researchers studying the immune response to SARS-CoV-2, is where the repertoires were released. The samples were drawn from the first 160 participants of the ongoing ImmuneRACE study and from 1,254 subjects provided by 6 global collaborators. Nearly every sample came with metadata listing a de-identified subject ID, COVID-19 status, age in years and sex. Where available, HLA class I and class II types were taken from metadata supplied by the sample provider and were not determined by assay-based typing. Paper-wide results and their limitations: Clinical and demographic metadata were provided uncurated, with the amount varying by source and participant.

Collaborating institutions collected whole blood in K2EDTA tubes following their own protocols. Collaborator samples were shipped for TCRbeta analysis as frozen whole blood, isolated PBMCs, or DNA extracted from either sample type. The germline V gene supplies CDR1 MNHEY and CDR2 SVGEGT. The CDR3 goes from the cysteine to the phenylalanine over 16 residues. Here the CDR3 DNA is all that survives: 48 bases in frame from base 1. The germline V and J ends show losses of 6 bases and 7 bases respectively, and no gene match explains 10 bases of the junction. The receptor chain draws on TRBV6-2 or TRBV6-3 and TRBJ2-1; 12 central bases correspond to TRBD1. The sequence was collected from a human donor in a cohort sampled during active COVID-19. The sequenced material came from peripheral blood. The nucleotides read TGTGCCAGCAGCGACTGGGACAGGGGGCCAAAGAATGAGCAGTTCTTC. The translation is CASSDWDRGPKNEQFF.